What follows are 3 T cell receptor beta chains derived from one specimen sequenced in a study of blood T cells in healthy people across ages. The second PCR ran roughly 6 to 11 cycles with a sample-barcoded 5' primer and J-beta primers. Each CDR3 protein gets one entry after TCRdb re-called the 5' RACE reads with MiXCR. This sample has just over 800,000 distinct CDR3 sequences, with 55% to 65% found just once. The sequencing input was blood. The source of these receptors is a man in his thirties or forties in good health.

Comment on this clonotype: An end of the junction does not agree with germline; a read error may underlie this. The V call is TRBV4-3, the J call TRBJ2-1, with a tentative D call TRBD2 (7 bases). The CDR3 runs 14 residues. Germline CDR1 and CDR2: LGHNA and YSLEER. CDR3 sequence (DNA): TGCGCCTGCAGCCGGGGGGCTTCACGGGACGAGCAGTTCTTC. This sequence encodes CACSRGASRDEQFF.

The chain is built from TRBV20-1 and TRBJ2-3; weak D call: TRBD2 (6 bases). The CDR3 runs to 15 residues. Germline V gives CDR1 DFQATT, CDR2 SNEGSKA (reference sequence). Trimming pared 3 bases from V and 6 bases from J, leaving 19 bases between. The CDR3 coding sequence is TGCAGTGCTAGGTCTGGGGGGTCCGGCGCGGATACGCAGTATTTT. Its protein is CSARSGGSGADTQYF.

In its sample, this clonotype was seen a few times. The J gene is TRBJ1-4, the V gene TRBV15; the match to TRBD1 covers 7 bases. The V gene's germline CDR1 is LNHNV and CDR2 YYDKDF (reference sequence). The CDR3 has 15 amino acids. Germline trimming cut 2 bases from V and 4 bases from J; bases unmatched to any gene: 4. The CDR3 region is CATSRTQGINEKLFF. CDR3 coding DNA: TGTGCCACCAGCAGAACACAGGGGATTAATGAAAAACTGTTTTTT.